A selection of T cell receptor beta chains follows, all from one sample in a study of CD8+ T cells in alopecia areata. Assay used: immunoSEQ multiplex PCR; TCRdb lists only in-frame clones, some missing. The table records roughly 120,000 clones, around 50% of them present only once. The input for sequencing was CD8+ T cells sorted from blood, taken at week 24, from a patient treated with tofacitinib. The source is a human donor with alopecia areata. The conserved cysteine and the conserved F or W are not part of the CDR3 here. Size tells how often a clone was seen (once, few, many) or the class of an expanded clone, and some rows leave it out.

V gene: TRBV11-2
clone size: NA
CDR3 length: 13
J gene: TRBJ2-5
CDR3 protein: ASSLRLAEMGAQY

V gene: TRBV29-1
clone size: NA
CDR3 length: 11
J gene: TRBJ1-2
CDR3 protein: SVVGDSNYGYT

V gene: TRBV11-2
clone size: once
CDR3 length: 12
J gene: TRBJ1-2
CDR3 protein: ASSLAGPNYGYT

V gene: TRBV14
clone size: few
CDR3 length: 11
J gene: TRBJ2-1
CDR3 protein: ASSPGLYNEQF

V gene: TRBV5-6
clone size: NA
CDR3 length: 13
J gene: TRBJ2-2
CDR3 protein: ATQTGGGDTGELF

V gene: TRBV11-2
clone size: few
CDR3 length: 15
J gene: TRBJ2-3
CDR3 protein: ASSLGSSGPGTDTQY

V gene: TRBV28
clone size: NA
CDR3 length: 12
J gene: TRBJ2-7
CDR3 protein: ASSSQIPHYEQY

V gene: TRBV7-9
clone size: NA
CDR3 length: 11
J gene: TRBJ2-1
CDR3 protein: ASSPKGLNEQF

V gene: TRBV13
clone size: NA
CDR3 length: 11
J gene: TRBJ2-2
CDR3 protein: ASSWASTGELF

V gene: TRBV6-5
clone size: NA
CDR3 length: 12
J gene: TRBJ2-5
CDR3 protein: ASGPGEVGETQY

V gene: TRBV6-6
clone size: NA
CDR3 length: 12
J gene: TRBJ2-1
CDR3 protein: ASSYSTGGSEQF

V gene: TRBV27
clone size: NA
CDR3 length: 12
J gene: TRBJ2-3
CDR3 protein: ASTEKGSHDTQY

V gene: TRBV7-9
clone size: NA
CDR3 length: 10
J gene: TRBJ2-7
CDR3 protein: ASSLTVYEQY

V gene: TRBV5-6
clone size: NA
CDR3 length: 11
J gene: TRBJ2-7
CDR3 protein: ASSPGRSYEQY

V gene: TRBV4-3
clone size: NA
CDR3 length: 15
J gene: TRBJ2-4
CDR3 protein: ASSQEASGAPKNIQY

V gene: TRBV19
clone size: NA
CDR3 length: 10
J gene: TRBJ2-5
CDR3 protein: ASGMGWETQY

V gene: TRBV7-9
clone size: NA
CDR3 length: 11
J gene: TRBJ1-6
CDR3 protein: ASSLLGGSPLH

V gene: TRBV11-2
clone size: NA
CDR3 length: 9
J gene: TRBJ2-1
CDR3 protein: ASSLAGGQF

V gene: TRBV30
clone size: NA
CDR3 length: 16
J gene: TRBJ2-6
CDR3 protein: AWSVRRGDVAGANVLT

V gene: TRBV5-1
clone size: NA
CDR3 length: 10
J gene: TRBJ1-2
CDR3 protein: ASSPDSWGYT

V gene: TRBV18
clone size: NA
CDR3 length: 10
J gene: TRBJ1-1
CDR3 protein: ASSPSEGEAF

V gene: TRBV27
clone size: NA
CDR3 length: 12
J gene: TRBJ1-1
CDR3 protein: ASSLEGGNDEAF

V gene: TRBV30
clone size: NA
CDR3 length: 13
J gene: TRBJ1-4
CDR3 protein: AWSVKDTPNEKLF

V gene: TRBV4-3
clone size: NA
CDR3 length: 11
J gene: TRBJ2-5
CDR3 protein: ASSQDRMETQY

V gene: TRBV4-1
clone size: NA
CDR3 length: 14
J gene: TRBJ2-5
CDR3 protein: ASSQKGAAEQETQY

V gene: TRBV13
clone size: few
CDR3 length: 10
J gene: TRBJ2-7
CDR3 protein: ASSSRWGEQY

V gene: TRBV27
clone size: NA
CDR3 length: 11
J gene: TRBJ1-5
CDR3 protein: ASTFRQGQPQH

V gene: TRBV29-1
clone size: few
CDR3 length: 11
J gene: TRBJ2-7
CDR3 protein: SVDKGPGEEQY

V gene: TRBV25-1
clone size: few
CDR3 length: 14
J gene: TRBJ2-5
CDR3 protein: ASSEFGTAIQETQY

V gene: TRBV27
clone size: NA
CDR3 length: 11
J gene: TRBJ1-2
CDR3 protein: ASMGQGRAGYT

V gene: TRBV7-9
clone size: once
CDR3 length: 10
J gene: TRBJ2-1
CDR3 protein: ASLTHSREQF

V gene: TRBV12-5
clone size: NA
CDR3 length: 13
J gene: TRBJ2-3
CDR3 protein: ASRDGQTSTDTQY

V gene: TRBV6-1
clone size: many
CDR3 length: 14
J gene: TRBJ2-4
CDR3 protein: ASSEEETGAKNIQY

V gene: TRBV6-5
clone size: NA
CDR3 length: 13
J gene: TRBJ1-2
CDR3 protein: ASKDDREANYGYT

V gene: TRBV13
clone size: NA
CDR3 length: 13
J gene: TRBJ1-2
CDR3 protein: ASSSRQEINYGYT

V gene: TRBV13
clone size: NA
CDR3 length: 9
J gene: TRBJ2-7
CDR3 protein: ASSLGNEQY

V gene: TRBV29-1
clone size: few
CDR3 length: 8
J gene: TRBJ2-1
CDR3 protein: SVEATEQF

V gene: TRBV13
clone size: NA
CDR3 length: 13
J gene: TRBJ2-7
CDR3 protein: ASNAPGQGIWEQY

V gene: TRBV7-3
clone size: NA
CDR3 length: 12
J gene: TRBJ2-7
CDR3 protein: ASSLTGTGDAQY

V gene: TRBV18
clone size: NA
CDR3 length: 14
J gene: TRBJ1-1
CDR3 protein: ASSPPRTGVRTEAF

V gene: TRBV7-6
clone size: few
CDR3 length: 13
J gene: TRBJ2-3
CDR3 protein: ASSSTVASTDTQY

V gene: TRBV2
clone size: NA
CDR3 length: 13
J gene: TRBJ2-5
CDR3 protein: ATLDVTGGAETQY

V gene: TRBV5-4
clone size: NA
CDR3 length: 12
J gene: TRBJ2-7
CDR3 protein: ASSNDRSAYEQY

V gene: TRBV5-6
clone size: NA
CDR3 length: 14
J gene: TRBJ2-2
CDR3 protein: ASSLGDSYNTGELF

V gene: TRBV28
clone size: few
CDR3 length: 12
J gene: TRBJ2-7
CDR3 protein: ASRMTGGGYEQY

V gene: TRBV4-1
clone size: NA
CDR3 length: 15
J gene: TRBJ2-2
CDR3 protein: ASSQVIPGPRAGELF

V gene: TRBV2
clone size: few
CDR3 length: 9
J gene: TRBJ2-2
CDR3 protein: ASTKTGELF

V gene: TRBV5-1
clone size: NA
CDR3 length: 12
J gene: TRBJ2-7
CDR3 protein: ASSWGTGMSEQY

V gene: TRBV13
clone size: NA
CDR3 length: 13
J gene: TRBJ1-1
CDR3 protein: ASSPLGDMNTEAF

V gene: TRBV7-9
clone size: once
CDR3 length: 10
J gene: TRBJ1-5
CDR3 protein: ASSLGSEPQH

V gene: TRBV19
clone size: NA
CDR3 length: 15
J gene: TRBJ2-1
CDR3 protein: ASSIGLALSSYNEQF

V gene: TRBV4-1
clone size: NA
CDR3 length: 14
J gene: TRBJ2-7
CDR3 protein: ASSQGPGILAGEQY

V gene: TRBV7-8
clone size: NA
CDR3 length: 14
J gene: TRBJ2-2
CDR3 protein: ASSLIAGATPGELF

V gene: TRBV5-4
clone size: NA
CDR3 length: 11
J gene: TRBJ2-2
CDR3 protein: ASTSTNTGELF

V gene: TRBV7-8
clone size: NA
CDR3 length: 16
J gene: TRBJ2-3
CDR3 protein: ASSLAAGGQEKADTQY

V gene: TRBV4-1
clone size: few
CDR3 length: 12
J gene: TRBJ1-5
CDR3 protein: ASSQDLEDQPQH

V gene: TRBV4-1
clone size: few
CDR3 length: 14
J gene: TRBJ1-5
CDR3 protein: ASSVQGWGINQPQH

V gene: TRBV5-6
clone size: NA
CDR3 length: 12
J gene: TRBJ2-4
CDR3 protein: ASSLLVAKNIQY

V gene: TRBV4-3
clone size: NA
CDR3 length: 12
J gene: TRBJ2-7
CDR3 protein: ASSHTETGYEQY

V gene: TRBV29-1
clone size: few
CDR3 length: 11
J gene: TRBJ2-2
CDR3 protein: SVRVANTGELF